This T cell receptor (beta chain) was found in a study of cytomegalovirus exposure and HLA in healthy donors. Study-level findings and limits: Among TCR sequences, most were rare, though some public TCRs appeared in many donors.

Of note for this clone: The target antigen is unknown. The junction differs from germline at one of its ends, possibly a read error.

The PCR employed 60 Vbeta primers together with 13 Jbeta primers. The method was immunoSEQ multiplex PCR; TCRdb's version includes in-frame clones alone and lacks a portion of them. This sample yields 95,000 to 110,000 clones, of which 60% to 80% are seen a single time; 5.8% belongs to the top ten. This CDR3 has 12 amino acids. Germline-derived CDR1 and CDR2 are SEHNR and FQNEAQ (reference sequence). The TCR sequence derives from a man aged 60 to 75 in good health and CMV-seropositive. This chain connects TRBV7-9 to TRBJ1-1; possibly TRBD1 for D (5 bases). Material: PBMCs. DNA of the CDR3: TGTTCCAGCAGCCGACAGTCCCTCGAAGCTTTCTTT. Encoded protein: CSSSRQSLEAFF.